Below, 10 T cell receptor beta chains from the same sample are listed, as sequenced in a study of Tregs in tolerant kidney transplant recipients. Mixed chimerism was transient after nonmyeloablative marrow transplants from related graft donors. This table comes from immunoSEQ multiplex PCR, and its TCRdb copy is limited to in-frame clones, with some not included. The sample totals approximately 30,000 clones. Sequenced here: CD4+ T cells from blood (PBMCs), sampled 24 months after the transplant. The receptor set was obtained from a human patient who received a combined kidney and bone marrow transplant. Some T cells may be transferred from the graft donor.

This clone is classed as medium-sized by frequency. The read ends 3 residues early relative to the CDR3; the germline J gene fills the gap. The chain combines TRBV20-1 with TRBJ2-3, with D uncertain. V lost 6 bases and J 1 base, leaving 8 bases between the germline ends. The CDR3 spans 12 residues. The germline V gene encodes CDR1 DFQATT and CDR2 SNEGSKA (reference sequence). The chain's CDR3 is CSAAPRTDTQYF. CDR3 DNA (partial): TGCAGTGCGGCCCCCCGCACAGATACG.

In regard to this clone: The CDR3 extends 3 residues past the end of the read, so its final part is completed from the germline J gene. The V gene is TRBV5-1, the J gene TRBJ1-2; 8 bases are a match to TRBD1. CDR3 length: 15 residues. Germline V gene data show CDR1 as SGHRS and CDR2 as YFSETQ. The V gene end was trimmed by 3 bases and the J gene end by 3 bases; junction bases not matched to a gene: 7. The CDR3 here is CASSWGDRGDYGYTF. CDR3 DNA (partial): TGCGCCAGCAGCTGGGGAGACAGGGGAGACTATGGC.

For this clone: Sequencing ends 3 residues short of the CDR3 end; the germline J gene provides the rest. The chain employs TRBV5-1 and TRBJ2-3; tentative D call: TRBD2 (6 bases). The CDR3 extends over 15 amino acids. Between the trimmed V and J ends, which lost 3 bases and 1 base, there was a span of 12 bases. CDR1 is SGHRS, CDR2 YFSETQ, per germline. CDR3: CASSSGTLGTDTQYF. Partial CDR3 DNA: TGCGCCAGCAGCTCCGGGACTCTCGGCACAGATACG. The variable domain in full, with the rest retrieved from reference TRBV5-1 and TRBJ2-3, is KAGVTQTPRYLIKTRGQQVTLSCSPISGHRSVSWYQQTPGQGLQFLFEYFSETQRNKGNFPGRFSGRQFSNSRSEMNVSTLELGDSALYLCASSSGTLGTDTQYFGPGTRLTVL.

A word on this clone: Read data end 3 residues before the CDR3 end; the end is taken from the germline J gene. V usage is TRBV5-1 and J usage is TRBJ2-1, with D maybe TRBD2 (6 bases). This CDR3 spans 15 amino acids. CDR1 and CDR2 from the germline V gene are SGHRS and YFSETQ. V dropped 4 bases and J dropped 7 bases, with 18 bases sitting between them. The chain's CDR3 is CASSQRVDSGNEQFF. The DNA read from the CDR3 is TGCGCCAGCAGCCAAAGGGTAGACAGCGGGAATGAG.

The CDR3 spells CASSFWASGTDTQYF. The CDR3 DNA, read in part, is TGTGCCAGCAGCTTCTGGGCTAGCGGGACAGATACG. The chain has TRBV7-3 and TRBJ2-3; 8 nucleotides agree with TRBD2. Read coverage stops 3 residues before the CDR3 terminus; the germline J gene supplies the remainder. J lost 3 bases, V lost 3 bases, and 5 bases had no gene match. The germline gives CDR1 SGHTA, CDR2 FQGTGA. The CDR3 is 15 residues long. Together with reference TRBV7-3 and TRBJ2-3, the CDR3 gives the full variable domain: GAGVSQTPSNKVTEKGKYVELRCDPISGHTALYWYRQSLGQGPEFLIYFQGTGAADDSGLPNDRFFAVRPEGSVSTLKIQRTERGDSAVYLCASSFWASGTDTQYFGPGTRLTVL.

Concerning this clone: The read ends 3 residues before the CDR3 terminus; that terminus is restored from the germline J gene. The chain is built from TRBV5-1 and TRBJ2-1, with 8 bases fitting TRBD1. The CDR3 has 15 residues. Germline loops: CDR1 SGHRS, CDR2 YFSETQ. Germline trimming cut 1 base from V and 4 bases from J; bases unmatched to any gene: 4. The CDR3 protein is CASSLRTGGYNEQFF. The CDR3 DNA, read in part, is TGCGCCAGCAGCTTGCGAACAGGGGGGTACAATGAG.

About this clone itself: The CDR3 is cut off 3 residues early in the read; its end comes from the germline J gene. The rearrangement joins TRBV18 to TRBJ2-5; D gene unclear. Germline V gene data show CDR1 as KGHSH and CDR2 as LQKENI. V lost 0 bases and J 4 bases, leaving 9 bases between the germline ends. This CDR3 spans 14 amino acids. CDR3 DNA, as far as it was read: TGTGCCAGCTCACCACCGGCCCAGATAGAGACC. As protein: CASSPPAQIET. The full CDR3 reads CASSPPAQIETQYF. The variable domain in full, with the rest retrieved from reference TRBV18 and TRBJ2-5, is NAGVMQNPRHLVRRRGQEARLRCSPMKGHSHVYWYRQLPEEGLKFMVYLQKENIIDESGMPKERFSAEFPKEGPSILRIQQVVRGDSAAYFCASSPPAQIETQYFGPGTRLLVL.

A note on this clone: The CDR3 end falls 3 residues outside the read, so it is completed with the germline J gene. The rearrangement uses TRBV20-1 and TRBJ1-2; possibly TRBD1 for D (5 bases). V was trimmed by 0 bases and J by 4 bases, leaving 12 bases between them. CDR3 length equals 14 residues. CDR1 is DFQATT, CDR2 SNEGSKA, per germline (reference sequence). This CDR3 reads CSARDRSGFYGYTF. Partial CDR3 DNA: TGCAGTGCTAGAGATAGGTCAGGGTTCTATGGC.

Details on this clone: The observed sequence ends 3 residues before the CDR3 terminus, with the missing tail filled in from the germline J gene. The chain joins TRBV5-1 to TRBJ2-1, with TRBD2 matching 7 bases. The germline CDR1 and CDR2 sequences are SGHRS and YFSETQ. Trimming cost V 0 bases and J 4 bases; bases outside gene matches: 4. CDR3 length equals 15 residues. CDR3 in amino acids: CASSLDSGYYNEQFF. The part of the CDR3 DNA that was read is TGCGCCAGCAGCTTGGATAGCGGGTATTACAATGAG.

On this clone: The read terminates 3 residues before the CDR3 end, so the remaining end is supplied by the germline J gene. The chain joins TRBV6-7 to TRBJ2-5, with TRBD2 identical over 9 bases. TRBV6-7 is labeled an ORF, and its function is uncertain. The CDR3 has 14 amino acids. The junction had 6 bases not matched to a gene; V was cut back by 7 bases and J by 3 bases. CDR3 protein: CASNVLAGEETQYF. The CDR3 bases that were read are TGTGCCAGCAACGTACTAGCGGGTGAAGAGACC.